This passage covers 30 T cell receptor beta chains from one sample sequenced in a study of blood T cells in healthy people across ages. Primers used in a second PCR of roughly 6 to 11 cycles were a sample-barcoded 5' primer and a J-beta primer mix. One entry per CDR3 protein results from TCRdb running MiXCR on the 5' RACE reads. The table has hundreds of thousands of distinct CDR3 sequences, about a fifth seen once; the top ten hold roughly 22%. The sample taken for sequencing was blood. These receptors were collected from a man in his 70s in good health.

The CDR3 loop reads CASSQFRDRVEQYF. As DNA, the CDR3 is TGTGCCAGCAGCCAATTCCGGGACAGGGTCGAGCAGTACTTC. The chain couples TRBV14 to TRBJ2-7, with TRBD1 identical over 9 bases. The CDR3 has 14 amino acids. The V gene end was trimmed by 2 bases and the J gene end by 6 bases; junction bases not matched to a gene: 5. Germline V gene data show CDR1 as SGHDN and CDR2 as FVKESK.

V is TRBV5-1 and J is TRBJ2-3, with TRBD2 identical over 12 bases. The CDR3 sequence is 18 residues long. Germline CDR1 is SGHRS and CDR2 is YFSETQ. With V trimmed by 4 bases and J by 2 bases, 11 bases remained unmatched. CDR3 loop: CASSVRLAGGRNTDTQYF. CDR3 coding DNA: TGCGCCAGCAGCGTTCGGCTAGCGGGGGGGCGTAACACAGATACGCAGTATTTT.

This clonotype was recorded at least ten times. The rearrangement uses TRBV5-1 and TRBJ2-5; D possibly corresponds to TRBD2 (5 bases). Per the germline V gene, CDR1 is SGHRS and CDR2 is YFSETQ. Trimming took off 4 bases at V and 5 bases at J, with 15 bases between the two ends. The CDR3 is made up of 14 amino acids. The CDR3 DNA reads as TGCGCCAGCAGCGCTACTAGTGTTATTGAGACCCAGTACTTC. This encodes CASSATSVIETQYF.

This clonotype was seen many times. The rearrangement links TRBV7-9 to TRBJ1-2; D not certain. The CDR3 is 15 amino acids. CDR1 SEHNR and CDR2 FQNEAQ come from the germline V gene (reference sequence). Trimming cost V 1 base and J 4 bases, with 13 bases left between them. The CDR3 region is CASSLDAVFSYGYTF. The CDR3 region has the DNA TGTGCCAGCAGCTTAGACGCGGTTTTCTCCTATGGCTACACCTTC.

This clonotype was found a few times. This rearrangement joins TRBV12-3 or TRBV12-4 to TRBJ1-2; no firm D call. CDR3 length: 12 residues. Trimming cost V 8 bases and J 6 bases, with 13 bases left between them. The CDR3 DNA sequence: TGTGCCAGCTCGGGGTTCGGAAATGGCTACACCTTC. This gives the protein CASSGFGNGYTF.

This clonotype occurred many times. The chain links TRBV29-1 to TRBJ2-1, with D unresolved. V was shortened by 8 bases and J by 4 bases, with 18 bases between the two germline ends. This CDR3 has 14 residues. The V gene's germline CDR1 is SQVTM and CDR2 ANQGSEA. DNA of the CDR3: TGCAGCTCCAGGACGGATCCCTTTTACAATGAGCAGTTCTTC. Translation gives CSSRTDPFYNEQFF.

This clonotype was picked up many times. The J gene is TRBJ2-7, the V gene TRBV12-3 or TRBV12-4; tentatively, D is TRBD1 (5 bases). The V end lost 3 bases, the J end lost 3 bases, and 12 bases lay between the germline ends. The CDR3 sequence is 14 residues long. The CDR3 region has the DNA TGTGCCAGCAGTTTGAGCGACAGACTCTACGAGCAGTACTTC. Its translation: CASSLSDRLYEQYF.

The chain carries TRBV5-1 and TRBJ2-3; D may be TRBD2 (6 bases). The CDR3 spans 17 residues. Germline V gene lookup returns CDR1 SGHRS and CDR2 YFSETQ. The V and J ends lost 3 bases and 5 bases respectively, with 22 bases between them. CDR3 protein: CASSSVGTFRAGDTQYF. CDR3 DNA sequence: TGCGCCAGCAGCTCGGTGGGGACTTTTCGGGCCGGAGATACGCAGTATTTT.

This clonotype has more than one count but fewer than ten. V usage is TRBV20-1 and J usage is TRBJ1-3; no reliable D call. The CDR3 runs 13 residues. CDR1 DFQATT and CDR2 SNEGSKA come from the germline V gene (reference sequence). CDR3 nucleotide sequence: TGCAGCGGCCGCGGGAGCTCTGGAAACACCATATATTTT. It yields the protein CSGRGSSGNTIYF.

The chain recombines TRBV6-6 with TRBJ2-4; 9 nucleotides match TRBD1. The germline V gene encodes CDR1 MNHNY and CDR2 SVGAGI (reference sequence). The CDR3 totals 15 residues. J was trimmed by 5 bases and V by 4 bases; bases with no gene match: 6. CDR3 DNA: TGTGCCAGCAGTTTCCCGGGACAGGGTGAAAACATTCAGTACTTC. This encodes CASSFPGQGENIQYF.

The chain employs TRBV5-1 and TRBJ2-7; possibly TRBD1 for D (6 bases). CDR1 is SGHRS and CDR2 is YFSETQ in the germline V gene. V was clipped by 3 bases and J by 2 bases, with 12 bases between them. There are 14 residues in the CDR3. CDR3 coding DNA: TGCGCCAGCAGCTCTGGACAGTGGACCTACGAGCAGTACTTC. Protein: CASSSGQWTYEQYF. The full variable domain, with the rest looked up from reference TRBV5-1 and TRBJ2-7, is KAGVTQTPRYLIKTRGQQVTLSCSPISGHRSVSWYQQTPGQGLQFLFEYFSETQRNKGNFPGRFSGRQFSNSRSEMNVSTLELGDSALYLCASSSGQWTYEQYFGPGTRLTVT.

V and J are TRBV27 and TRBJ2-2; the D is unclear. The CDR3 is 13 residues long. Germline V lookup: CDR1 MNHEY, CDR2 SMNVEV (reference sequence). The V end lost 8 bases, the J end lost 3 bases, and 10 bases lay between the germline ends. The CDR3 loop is CASVKRDTGELFF. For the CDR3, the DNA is TGTGCCAGCGTTAAACGGGACACCGGGGAGCTGTTTTTT.

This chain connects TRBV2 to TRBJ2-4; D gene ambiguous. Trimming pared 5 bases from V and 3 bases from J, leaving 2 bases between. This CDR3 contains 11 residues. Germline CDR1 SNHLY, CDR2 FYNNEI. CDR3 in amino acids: CASSIKNIQYF. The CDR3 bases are TGTGCCAGCAGTATCAAAAACATTCAGTACTTC.

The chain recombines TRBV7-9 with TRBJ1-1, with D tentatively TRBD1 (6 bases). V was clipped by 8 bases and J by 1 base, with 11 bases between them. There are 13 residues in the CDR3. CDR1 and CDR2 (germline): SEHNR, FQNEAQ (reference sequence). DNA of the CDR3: TGTGCCAGCGTCCGACAGGAGAACACTGAAGCTTTCTTT. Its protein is CASVRQENTEAFF.

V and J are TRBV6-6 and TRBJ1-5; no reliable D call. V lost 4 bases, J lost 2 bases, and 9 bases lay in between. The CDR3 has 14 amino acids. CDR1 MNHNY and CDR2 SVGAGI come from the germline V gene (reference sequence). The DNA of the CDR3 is TGTGCCAGCAGTTTTGCGTCGGGCAATCAGCCCCAGCATTTT. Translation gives CASSFASGNQPQHF.

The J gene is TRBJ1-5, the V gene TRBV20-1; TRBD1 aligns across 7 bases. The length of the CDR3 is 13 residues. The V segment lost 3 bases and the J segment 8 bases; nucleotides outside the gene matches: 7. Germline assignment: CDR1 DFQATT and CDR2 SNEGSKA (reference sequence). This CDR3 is CSASAGGSKPQHF. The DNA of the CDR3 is TGCAGTGCTAGCGCAGGGGGTTCGAAGCCCCAGCATTTT.

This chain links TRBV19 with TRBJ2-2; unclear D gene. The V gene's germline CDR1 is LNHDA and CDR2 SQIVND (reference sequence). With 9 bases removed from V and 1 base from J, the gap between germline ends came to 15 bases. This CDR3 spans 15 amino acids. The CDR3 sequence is CARNPGTKNTGELFF. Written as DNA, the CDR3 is TGTGCCAGGAACCCTGGTACGAAGAACACCGGGGAGCTGTTTTTT.

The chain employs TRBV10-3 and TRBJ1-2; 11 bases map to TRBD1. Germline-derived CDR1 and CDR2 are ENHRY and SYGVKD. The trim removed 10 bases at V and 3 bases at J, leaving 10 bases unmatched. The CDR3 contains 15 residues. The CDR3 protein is CATRTGQGADYGYTF. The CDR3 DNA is TGTGCCACACGAACCGGACAGGGGGCTGACTATGGCTACACCTTC.

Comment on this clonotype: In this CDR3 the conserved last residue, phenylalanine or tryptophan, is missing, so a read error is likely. CDR3: CASSETGSSYNEQFI. In DNA form, the CDR3 reads TGTGCCAGCAGTGAGACAGGATCCTCCTACAATGAGCAGTTCATC. The chain uses TRBV27 and TRBJ2-1; D possibly corresponds to TRBD1 (6 bases). The CDR3 contains 15 residues. CDR1 and CDR2 from the germline V gene are MNHEY and SMNVEV (reference sequence). V dropped 5 bases and J dropped 0 bases, with 11 bases sitting between them.

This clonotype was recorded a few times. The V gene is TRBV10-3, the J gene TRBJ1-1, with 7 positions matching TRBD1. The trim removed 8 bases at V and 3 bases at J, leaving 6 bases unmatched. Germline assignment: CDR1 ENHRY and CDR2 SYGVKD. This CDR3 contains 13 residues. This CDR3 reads CAIGTAVDTEAFF. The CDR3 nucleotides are TGTGCCATCGGGACAGCCGTGGACACTGAAGCTTTCTTT.

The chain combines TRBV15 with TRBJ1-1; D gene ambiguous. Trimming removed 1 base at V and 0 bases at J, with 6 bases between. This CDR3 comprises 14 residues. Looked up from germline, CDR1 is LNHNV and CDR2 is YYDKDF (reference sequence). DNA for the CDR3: TGTGCCACCAGCAGAGTACCTCTGAACACTGAAGCTTTCTTT. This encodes CATSRVPLNTEAFF.

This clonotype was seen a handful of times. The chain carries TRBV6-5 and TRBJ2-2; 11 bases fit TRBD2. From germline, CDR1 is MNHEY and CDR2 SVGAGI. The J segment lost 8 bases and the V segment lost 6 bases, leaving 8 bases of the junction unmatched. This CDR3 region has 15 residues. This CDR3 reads CASRVSGGARGELFF. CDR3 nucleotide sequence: TGTGCCAGCAGGGTTAGCGGGGGGGCCCGTGGGGAGCTGTTTTTT.

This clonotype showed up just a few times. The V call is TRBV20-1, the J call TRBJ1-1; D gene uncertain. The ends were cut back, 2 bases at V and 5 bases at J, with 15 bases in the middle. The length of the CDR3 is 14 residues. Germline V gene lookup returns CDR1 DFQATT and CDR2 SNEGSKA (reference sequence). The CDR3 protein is CSARRSGVGTEAFF. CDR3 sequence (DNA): TGCAGTGCTAGAAGGAGTGGTGTCGGGACTGAAGCTTTCTTT.

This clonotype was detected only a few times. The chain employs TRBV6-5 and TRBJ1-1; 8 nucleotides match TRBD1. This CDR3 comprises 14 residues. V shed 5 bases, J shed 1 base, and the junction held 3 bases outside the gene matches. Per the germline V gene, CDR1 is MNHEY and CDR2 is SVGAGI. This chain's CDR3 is CASSAGGSNTEAFF. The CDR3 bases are TGTGCCAGCAGTGCAGGGGGCTCGAACACTGAAGCTTTCTTT.

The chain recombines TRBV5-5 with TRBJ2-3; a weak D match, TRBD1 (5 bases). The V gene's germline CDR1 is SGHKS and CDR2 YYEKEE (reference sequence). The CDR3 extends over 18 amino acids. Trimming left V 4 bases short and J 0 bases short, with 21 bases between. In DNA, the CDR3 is TGTGCCAGCAGCCCCTTCCTCCCACGACAGTCTAGCACAGATACGCAGTATTTT. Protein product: CASSPFLPRQSSTDTQYF.

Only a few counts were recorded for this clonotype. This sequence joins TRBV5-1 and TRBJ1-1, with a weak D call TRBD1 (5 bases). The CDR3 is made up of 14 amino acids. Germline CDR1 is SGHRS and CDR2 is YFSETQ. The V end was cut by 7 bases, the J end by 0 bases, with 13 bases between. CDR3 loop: CASGPDTLNTEAFF. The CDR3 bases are TGCGCCAGCGGCCCGGACACGTTGAACACTGAAGCTTTCTTT.

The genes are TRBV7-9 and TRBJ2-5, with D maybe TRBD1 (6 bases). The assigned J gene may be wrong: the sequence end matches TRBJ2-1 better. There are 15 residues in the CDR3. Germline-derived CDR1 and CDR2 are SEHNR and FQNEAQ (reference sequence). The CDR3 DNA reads TGTGCCAGCAGCTTGAGTTTTGGGGGCTCTCTTGAGCAGTTCTTC. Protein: CASSLSFGGSLEQFF.

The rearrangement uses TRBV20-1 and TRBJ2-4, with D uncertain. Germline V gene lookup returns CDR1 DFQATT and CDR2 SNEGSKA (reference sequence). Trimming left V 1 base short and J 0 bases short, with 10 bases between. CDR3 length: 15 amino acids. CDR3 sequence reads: CSARAGVLAKNIQYF. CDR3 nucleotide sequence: TGCAGTGCTAGAGCTGGAGTTCTAGCCAAAAACATTCAGTACTTC.

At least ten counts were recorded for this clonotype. CDR3 coding DNA: TGTGCCAGCAGTATGCGACAGGGGGCGACTGGCTACACCTTC. Translation: CASSMRQGATGYTF. The V call is TRBV12-3 or TRBV12-4, the J call TRBJ1-2, with TRBD1 matching over 10 bases. V shed 5 bases and J 7 bases; nucleotides not matched to a gene: 7. The CDR3 consists of 14 residues.

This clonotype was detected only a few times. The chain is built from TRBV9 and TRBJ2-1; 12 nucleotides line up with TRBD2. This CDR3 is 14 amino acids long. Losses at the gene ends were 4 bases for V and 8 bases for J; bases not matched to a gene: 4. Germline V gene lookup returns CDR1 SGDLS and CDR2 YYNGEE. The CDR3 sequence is CASSTRLAGDEQFF. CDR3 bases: TGTGCCAGCAGCACCCGACTAGCGGGAGATGAGCAGTTCTTC.